This note documents a single T cell receptor (beta chain) sequence. This sample stems from a study of OX40 agonist ivuxolimab in advanced cancers. The method was immunoSEQ multiplex PCR; TCRdb's version includes in-frame clones alone and lacks a portion of them. The data show about 83,000 clones, about 85% seen once. Germline V gene sequence: CDR1 SGHTA, CDR2 FQGNSA. V was pared by 2 bases and J by 6 bases, with 10 bases between. The CDR3 length is 13 residues. The sequence came from an adult with an advanced solid tumor such as melanoma, head and neck, liver or kidney cancer. This specimen consisted of CD4+ or CD8+ T cells sorted from blood, obtained in a trial of the OX40 agonist ivuxolimab. The genes are TRBV7-2 and TRBJ1-2, with D perhaps TRBD1 (5 bases). CDR3 DNA sequence: TGTGCCAGCAGCTTAAGGGGCGGGGATGGCTACACCTTC. It specifies CASSLRGGDGYTF.